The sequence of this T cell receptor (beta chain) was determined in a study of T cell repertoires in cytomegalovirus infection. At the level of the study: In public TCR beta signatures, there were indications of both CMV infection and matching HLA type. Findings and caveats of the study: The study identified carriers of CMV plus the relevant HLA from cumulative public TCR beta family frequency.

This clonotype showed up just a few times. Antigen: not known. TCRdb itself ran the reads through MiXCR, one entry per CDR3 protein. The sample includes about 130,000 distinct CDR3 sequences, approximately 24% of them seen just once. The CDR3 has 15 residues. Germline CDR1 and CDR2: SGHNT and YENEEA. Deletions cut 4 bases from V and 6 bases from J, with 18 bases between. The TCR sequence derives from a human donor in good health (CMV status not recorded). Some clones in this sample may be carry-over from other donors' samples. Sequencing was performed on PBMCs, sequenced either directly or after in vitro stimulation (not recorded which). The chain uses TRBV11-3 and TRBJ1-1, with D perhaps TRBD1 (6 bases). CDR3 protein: CASSYPGTSIAEAFF. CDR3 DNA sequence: TGTGCCAGCAGCTACCCCGGGACATCAATCGCTGAAGCTTTCTTT.